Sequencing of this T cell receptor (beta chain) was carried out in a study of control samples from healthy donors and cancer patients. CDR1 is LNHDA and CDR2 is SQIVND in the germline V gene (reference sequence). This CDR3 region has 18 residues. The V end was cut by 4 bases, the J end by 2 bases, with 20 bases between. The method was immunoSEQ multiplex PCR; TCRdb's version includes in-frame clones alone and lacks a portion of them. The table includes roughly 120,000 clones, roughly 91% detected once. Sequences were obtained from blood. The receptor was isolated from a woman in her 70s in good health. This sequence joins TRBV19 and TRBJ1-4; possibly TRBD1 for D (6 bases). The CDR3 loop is CASSKLTERGATNEKLFF. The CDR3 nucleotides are TGTGCCAGTAGTAAACTGACAGAAAGGGGGGCTACTAATGAAAAACTGTTTTTT.